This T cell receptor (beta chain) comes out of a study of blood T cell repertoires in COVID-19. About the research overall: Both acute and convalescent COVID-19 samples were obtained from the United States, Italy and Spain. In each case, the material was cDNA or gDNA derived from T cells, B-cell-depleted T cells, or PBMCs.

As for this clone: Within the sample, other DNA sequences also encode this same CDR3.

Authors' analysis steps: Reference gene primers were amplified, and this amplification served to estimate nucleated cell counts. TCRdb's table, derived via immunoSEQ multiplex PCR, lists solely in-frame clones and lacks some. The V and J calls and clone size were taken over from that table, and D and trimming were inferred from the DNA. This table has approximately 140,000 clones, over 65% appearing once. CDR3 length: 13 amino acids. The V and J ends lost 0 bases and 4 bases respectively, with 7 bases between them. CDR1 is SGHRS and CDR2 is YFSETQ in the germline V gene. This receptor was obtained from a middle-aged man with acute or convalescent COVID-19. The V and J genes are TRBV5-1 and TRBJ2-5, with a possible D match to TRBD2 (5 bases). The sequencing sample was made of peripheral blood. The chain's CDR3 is CASSLAGGETQYF. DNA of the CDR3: TGCGCCAGCAGCTTGGCCGGAGGAGAGACCCAGTACTTC. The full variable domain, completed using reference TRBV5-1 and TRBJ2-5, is KAGVTQTPRYLIKTRGQQVTLSCSPISGHRSVSWYQQTPGQGLQFLFEYFSETQRNKGNFPGRFSGRQFSNSRSEMNVSTLELGDSALYLCASSLAGGETQYFGPGTRLLVL.